Shown below are 8 T cell receptor beta chains from a single sample sequenced in a study of beta chain features in type 1 diabetes. Expressed TCRB transcripts were sequenced because the isolated RNA had all been reverse transcribed beforehand. The repertoire was sequenced with immunoSEQ multiplex PCR; TCRdb's copy has only in-frame clones and lacks some. This repertoire shows hundreds of thousands of clones, around a sixth found once; its top ten account for about 0.097%. Material: naive CD4+ T cells from blood. The origin of the receptors is a man between 18 and 29 years old in good health.

The chain recombines TRBV30 with TRBJ1-5, with a weak D call TRBD1 (5 bases). This CDR3 spans 15 amino acids. V was shortened by 0 bases and J by 4 bases, with 13 bases between the two germline ends. Germline CDR1 reads GTSNPN; CDR2 reads SVGIG (reference sequence). CDR3 sequence reads: CAWSVGAGRNQPQHF. In DNA form, the CDR3 reads TGTGCCTGGAGTGTAGGGGCAGGGCGGAATCAGCCCCAGCATTTT.

This clone has more than one count but fewer than ten. The V and J genes are TRBV11-2 and TRBJ2-1; D call uncertain. Trimming took 5 bases from V and 0 from J, leaving 5 bases between them. The CDR3 is 13 residues long. Germline-derived CDR1 and CDR2 are SGHAT and FQNNGV. CDR3 loop: CASSQSSYNEQFF. The CDR3 DNA reads as TGTGCCAGCAGCCAAAGCTCCTACAATGAGCAGTTCTTC.

In this sample, this clone turned up a few times. At one end, the junction sequence differs from germline, possibly due to a read error. The V gene is TRBV7-7, the J gene TRBJ2-5; 8 bases fit TRBD2. The CDR3 spans 15 residues. Germline assignment: CDR1 SSHAT and CDR2 FNYEAQ (reference sequence). In nucleotides, the CDR3 is TGTGCTAGCAGCTTAGGGGGACTAGGCGTGGAGACCCAGTACTTC. The encoded protein is CASSLGGLGVETQYF.

CDR3 bases: TGTGCCAGCAGTTTCTTCCCAGATACGCAGTATTTT. This sequence encodes CASSFFPDTQYF. The chain recombines TRBV28 with TRBJ2-3; D is unresolved. This CDR3 spans 12 amino acids. Germline CDR1 and CDR2: MDHEN and SYDVKM. V dropped 3 bases and J dropped 4 bases, with 5 bases sitting between them.

A word on this clone: A read error may produce the germline difference seen at one junction end. The chain recombines TRBV14 with TRBJ2-3; D is undetermined. CDR3 length: 13 amino acids. Germline-derived CDR1 and CDR2 are SGHDN and FVKESK. The CDR3 nucleotides read TGTGCCAGCAGCGAAGACCCCACAGATACGCAGTATTTT. Its protein is CASSEDPTDTQYF.

V gene TRBV19 combines with J gene TRBJ2-3; 10 bases are a match to TRBD2. Trimming at V came to 4 bases and at J to 2 bases, leaving 6 bases not matched to a gene. CDR1 and CDR2 (germline): LNHDA, SQIVND (reference sequence). The CDR3 runs to 16 residues. The CDR3 bases are TGTGCCAGTAGTACGCGGACTAGCGGAACCACAGATACGCAGTATTTT. Its protein product is CASSTRTSGTTDTQYF.

This clone has a handful of counts. The V and J genes are TRBV19 and TRBJ2-7, with 8 bases identical to TRBD1. V shed 5 bases and J 0 bases; nucleotides not matched to a gene: 6. The CDR3 length is 15 residues. Germline V CDR1 and CDR2: LNHDA, SQIVND (reference sequence). DNA of the CDR3: TGTGCCAGTAGTCGGACGACAGGGGACTCCTACGAGCAGTACTTC. This translates into CASSRTTGDSYEQYF.

J is TRBJ2-7 and V is TRBV28; possibly TRBD2 for D (5 bases). The V and J ends lost 6 bases and 0 bases respectively, with 18 bases between them. Germline values: CDR1 MDHEN, CDR2 SYDVKM. The CDR3 sequence is 16 residues long. The CDR3 nucleotides are TGTGCCAGCAGACCCCGAGGACTGGCGGCCTCCTACGAGCAGTACTTC. Translated: CASRPRGLAASYEQYF.